This T cell receptor beta chain was sequenced for a study of STAT5B mutations in CD4+ large granular lymphocyte leukemia. Controls came from buffy coats of healthy blood donors. Looked up from germline, CDR1 is SGHNT and CDR2 is YYREEE (reference sequence). CDR3 length: 12 residues. Trimming removed 0 bases at V and 4 bases at J, with 4 bases between. TCRdb's table, derived via immunoSEQ multiplex PCR, lists solely in-frame clones and lacks some. This repertoire shows 30,000 to 35,000 clones, 69% found once; its top ten account for about 3%. Study-level points and caveats: No patients shared main leukemic clonotypes, though roughly 25% appeared at low frequency elsewhere.

Comments on this clone: What it binds is unknown.

The rearrangement uses TRBV5-4 and TRBJ2-5; D is uncertain. Sequenced material: CD4+ T cells from blood buffy coats. The sequence derives from a human donor in good health. The CDR3 here is CASSLALETQYF. The DNA for the CDR3 is TGTGCCAGCAGCTTGGCCTTAGAGACCCAGTACTTC.